This TCR beta chain originates from a study of shared clonotypes between healthy human individuals. Study-wide points: Sequencing depth was expected to influence donor clonotype sharing. Generation probabilities were higher for clonotypes shared across all four sorted-subset donors than for unshared ones. Rarefaction showed sorted-subset sequencing was incomplete despite large depth.

V lost 3 bases, J lost 2 bases, and 16 bases lay in between. This CDR3 is 16 amino acids long. Germline V gene sequence: CDR1 WSHSY, CDR2 SAAADI. It was across several immunoSEQ plates that each subset's genomic DNA was evenly split. Only in-frame clones appear in the TCRdb table, and some are missing; sequencing was by immunoSEQ multiplex PCR. The profile covers under 1 million clones, with 90% to 97% appearing a single time and less than 0.3% taken by the ten largest. This clone was found once. Its antigen is undetermined. Naive CD8 isolation took CD45RO-negative cells positively selected for CCR7 and excluded terminally differentiated effector memory CD45RA+ cells.

The origin of this receptor is a man aged 25-45 years in good health. The chain couples TRBV10-2 to TRBJ1-1; D is unclear. The sample taken for sequencing was naive CD8+ T cells sorted from blood. This chain's CDR3 is CASSEFSGRLNTEAFF. As DNA, the CDR3 is TGCGCCAGCAGTGAATTCTCCGGGCGGTTAAACACTGAAGCTTTCTTT.